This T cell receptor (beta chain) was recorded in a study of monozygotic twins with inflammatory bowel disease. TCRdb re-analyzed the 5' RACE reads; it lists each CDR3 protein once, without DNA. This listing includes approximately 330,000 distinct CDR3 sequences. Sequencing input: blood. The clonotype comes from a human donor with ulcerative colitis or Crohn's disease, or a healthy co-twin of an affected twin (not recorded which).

The chain's CDR3 is CSPGDPSQAEAFF. The chain joins TRBV20-1 to TRBJ1-1; the D call of TRBD1 rests on TCRdb alone, since no DNA is present to check it. The CDR3 totals 13 residues. Germline-derived CDR1 and CDR2 are DFQATT and SNEGSKA (reference sequence).